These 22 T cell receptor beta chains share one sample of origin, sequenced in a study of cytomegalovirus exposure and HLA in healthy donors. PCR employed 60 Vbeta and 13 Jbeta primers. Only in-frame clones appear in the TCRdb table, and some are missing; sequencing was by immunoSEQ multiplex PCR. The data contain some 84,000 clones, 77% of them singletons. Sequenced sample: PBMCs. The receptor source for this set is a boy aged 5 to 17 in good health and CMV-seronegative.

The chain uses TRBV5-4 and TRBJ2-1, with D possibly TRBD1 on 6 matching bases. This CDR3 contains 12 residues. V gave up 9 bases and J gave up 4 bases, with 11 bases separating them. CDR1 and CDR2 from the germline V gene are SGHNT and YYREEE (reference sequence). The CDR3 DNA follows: TGTGCCACCTCACAGGGTTACAATGAGCAGTTCTTC. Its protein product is CATSQGYNEQFF.

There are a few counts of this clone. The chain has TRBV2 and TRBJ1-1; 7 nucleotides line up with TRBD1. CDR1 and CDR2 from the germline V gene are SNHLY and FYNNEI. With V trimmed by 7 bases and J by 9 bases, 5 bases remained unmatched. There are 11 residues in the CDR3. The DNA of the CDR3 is TGTGCCAGCAAGGAGGGGGCGAAAGCTTTCTTT. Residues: CASKEGAKAFF.

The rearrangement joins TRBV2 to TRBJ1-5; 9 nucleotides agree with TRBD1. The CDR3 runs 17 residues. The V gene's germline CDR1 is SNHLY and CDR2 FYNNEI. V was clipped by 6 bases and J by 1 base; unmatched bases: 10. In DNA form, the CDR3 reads TGTGCCAGCAGGGACGGACAGGGGAGGTTGAGCAATCAGCCCCAGCATTTT. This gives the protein CASRDGQGRLSNQPQHF.

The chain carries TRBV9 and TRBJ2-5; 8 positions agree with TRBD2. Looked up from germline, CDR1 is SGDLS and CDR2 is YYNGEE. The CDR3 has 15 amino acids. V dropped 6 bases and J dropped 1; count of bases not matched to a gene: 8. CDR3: CASTSRGGPQETQYF. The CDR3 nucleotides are TGTGCCAGCACCTCCCGGGGGGGGCCCCAAGAGACCCAGTACTTC. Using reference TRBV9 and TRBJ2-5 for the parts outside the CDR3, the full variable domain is DSGVTQTPKHLITATGQRVTLRCSPRSGDLSVYWYQQSLDQGLQFLIQYYNGEERAKGNILERFSAQQFPDLHSELNLSSLELGDSALYFCASTSRGGPQETQYFGPGTRLLVL.

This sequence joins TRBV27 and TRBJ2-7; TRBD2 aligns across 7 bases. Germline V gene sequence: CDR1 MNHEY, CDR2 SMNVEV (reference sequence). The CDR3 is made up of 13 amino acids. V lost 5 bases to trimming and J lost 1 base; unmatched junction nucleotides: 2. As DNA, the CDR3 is TGTGCCAGCAGTGTGGGACTATCCTACGAGCAGTACTTC. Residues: CASSVGLSYEQYF.

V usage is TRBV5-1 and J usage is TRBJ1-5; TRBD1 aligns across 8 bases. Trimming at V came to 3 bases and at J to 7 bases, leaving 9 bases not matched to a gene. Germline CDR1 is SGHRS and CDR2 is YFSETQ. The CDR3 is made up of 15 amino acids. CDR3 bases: TGCGCCAGCAGCTCTACAGGGGGGGCGGAACAGCCCCAGCATTTT. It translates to CASSSTGGAEQPQHF.

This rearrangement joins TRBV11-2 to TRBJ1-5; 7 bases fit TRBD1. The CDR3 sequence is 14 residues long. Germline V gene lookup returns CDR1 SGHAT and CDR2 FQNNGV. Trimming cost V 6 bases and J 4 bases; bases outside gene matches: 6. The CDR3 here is CASSTDRRNQPQHF. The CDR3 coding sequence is TGTGCCAGCAGTACGGACAGGCGAAATCAGCCCCAGCATTTT.

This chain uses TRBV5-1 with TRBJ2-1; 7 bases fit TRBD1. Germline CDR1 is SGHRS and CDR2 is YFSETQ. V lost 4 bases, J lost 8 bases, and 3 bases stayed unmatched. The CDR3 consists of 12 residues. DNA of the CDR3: TGCGCCAGCAGCGTCCAGGGGGATGAGCAGTTCTTC. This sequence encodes CASSVQGDEQFF.

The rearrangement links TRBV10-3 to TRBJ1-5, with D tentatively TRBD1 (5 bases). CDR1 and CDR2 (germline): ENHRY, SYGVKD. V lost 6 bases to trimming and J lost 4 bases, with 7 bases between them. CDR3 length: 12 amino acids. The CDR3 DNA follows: TGTGCCATCAGCGGGGGGAATCAGCCCCAGCATTTT. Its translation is CAISGGNQPQHF.

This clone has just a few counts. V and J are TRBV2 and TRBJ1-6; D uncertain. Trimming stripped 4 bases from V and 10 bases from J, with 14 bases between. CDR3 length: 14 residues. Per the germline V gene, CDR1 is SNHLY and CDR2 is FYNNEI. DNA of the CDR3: TGTGCCAGCAGTGGTCCCGGCAGGCTATCACCCCTCCACTTT. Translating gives CASSGPGRLSPLHF.

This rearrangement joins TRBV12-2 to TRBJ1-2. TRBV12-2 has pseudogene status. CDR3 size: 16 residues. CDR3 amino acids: CASRPPLSGRGYGYTF. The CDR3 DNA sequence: TGTGCAAGTCGCCCCCCCCTATCGGGGAGGGGCTATGGCTACACCTTC.

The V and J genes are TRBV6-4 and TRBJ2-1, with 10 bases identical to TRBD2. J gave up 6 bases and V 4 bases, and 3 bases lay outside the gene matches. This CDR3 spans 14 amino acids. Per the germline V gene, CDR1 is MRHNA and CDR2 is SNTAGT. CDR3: CASSVASGSNEQFF. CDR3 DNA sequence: TGTGCCAGCAGTGTGGCTAGCGGGAGCAATGAGCAGTTCTTC.

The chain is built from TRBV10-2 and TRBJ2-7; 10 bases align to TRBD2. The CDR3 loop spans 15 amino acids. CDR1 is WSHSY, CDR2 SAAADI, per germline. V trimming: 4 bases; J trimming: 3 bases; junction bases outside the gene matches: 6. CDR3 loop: CASSASSGGVYEQYF. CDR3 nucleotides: TGCGCCAGCAGTGCCTCTAGCGGGGGTGTCTACGAGCAGTACTTC.

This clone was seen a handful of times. Here the CDR3 reads CASSLISGGTSEQYF. The CDR3 DNA reads TGTGCCAGCAGCTTAATTTCGGGGGGCACCAGCGAGCAGTACTTC. The rearrangement links TRBV11-1 to TRBJ2-7; TRBD2 is a possible D gene (7 bases). The CDR3 runs to 15 residues. Germline V CDR1 and CDR2: SGHAT, FQDESV (reference sequence). Trimming took 2 bases from V and 6 from J, leaving 17 bases between them.

DNA of the CDR3: TGCGCCAGCAGCCCTGGGATGGGACTTAGTACAGATACGCAGTATTTT. Encoded protein: CASSPGMGLSTDTQYF. The chain uses TRBV4-3 and TRBJ2-3; D is perhaps TRBD2 (6 bases). With 4 bases removed from V and 3 bases from J, the gap between germline ends came to 17 bases. In germline, CDR1 is LGHNA, CDR2 YSLEER. The CDR3 runs 16 residues.

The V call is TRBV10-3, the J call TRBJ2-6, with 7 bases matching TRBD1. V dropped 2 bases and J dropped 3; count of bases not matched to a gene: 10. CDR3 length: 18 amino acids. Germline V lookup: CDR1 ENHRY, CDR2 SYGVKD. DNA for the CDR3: TGTGCCATCAGTGAGGCCCAGGGGGTTTTAAGTGGGGCCAACGTCCTGACTTTC. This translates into CAISEAQGVLSGANVLTF.

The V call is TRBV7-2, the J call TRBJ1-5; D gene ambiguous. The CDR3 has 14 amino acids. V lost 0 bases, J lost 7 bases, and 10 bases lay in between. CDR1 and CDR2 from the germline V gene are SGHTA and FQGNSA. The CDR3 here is CASSLAERTQPQHF. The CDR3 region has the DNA TGTGCCAGCAGCTTAGCGGAGAGAACACAGCCCCAGCATTTT.

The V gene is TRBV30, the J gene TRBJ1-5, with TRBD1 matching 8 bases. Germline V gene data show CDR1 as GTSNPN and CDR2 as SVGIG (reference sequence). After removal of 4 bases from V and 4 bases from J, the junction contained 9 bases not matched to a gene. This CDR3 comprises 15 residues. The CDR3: CAWTGGDRPNQPQHF. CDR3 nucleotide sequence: TGTGCCTGGACAGGGGGCGACAGACCTAATCAGCCCCAGCATTTT.

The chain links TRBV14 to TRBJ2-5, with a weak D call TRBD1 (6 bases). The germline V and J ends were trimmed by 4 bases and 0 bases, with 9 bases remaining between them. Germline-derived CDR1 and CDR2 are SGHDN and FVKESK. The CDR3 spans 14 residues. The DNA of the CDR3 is TGTGCCAGCAGCCGGACAGCGTACCAAGAGACCCAGTACTTC. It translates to CASSRTAYQETQYF.

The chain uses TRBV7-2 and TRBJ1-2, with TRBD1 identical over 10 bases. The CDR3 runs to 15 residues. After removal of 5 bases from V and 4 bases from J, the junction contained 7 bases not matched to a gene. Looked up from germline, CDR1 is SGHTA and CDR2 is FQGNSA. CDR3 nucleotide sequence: TGTGCCAGCAGCCATTGGACAGGGGGATTCTATGGCTACACCTTC. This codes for CASSHWTGGFYGYTF.

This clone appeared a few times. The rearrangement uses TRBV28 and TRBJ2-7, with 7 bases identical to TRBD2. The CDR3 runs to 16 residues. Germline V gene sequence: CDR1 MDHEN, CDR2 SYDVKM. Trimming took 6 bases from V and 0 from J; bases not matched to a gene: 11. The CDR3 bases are TGTGCCAGCAGCACCATGGACGGGAGGAACTCCTACGAGCAGTACTTC. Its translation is CASSTMDGRNSYEQYF.

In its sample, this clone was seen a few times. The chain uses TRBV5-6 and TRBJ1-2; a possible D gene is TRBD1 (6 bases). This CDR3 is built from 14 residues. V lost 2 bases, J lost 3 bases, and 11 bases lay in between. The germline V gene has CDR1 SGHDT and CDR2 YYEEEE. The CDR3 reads CASSFRQADYGYTF. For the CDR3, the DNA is TGTGCCAGCAGCTTTAGACAGGCAGACTATGGCTACACCTTC. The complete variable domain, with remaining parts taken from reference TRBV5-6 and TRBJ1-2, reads DAGVTQSPTHLIKTRGQQVTLRCSPKSGHDTVSWYQQALGQGPQFIFQYYEEEERQRGNFPDRFSGHQFPNYSSELNVNALLLGDSALYLCASSFRQADYGYTFGSGTRLTVV.